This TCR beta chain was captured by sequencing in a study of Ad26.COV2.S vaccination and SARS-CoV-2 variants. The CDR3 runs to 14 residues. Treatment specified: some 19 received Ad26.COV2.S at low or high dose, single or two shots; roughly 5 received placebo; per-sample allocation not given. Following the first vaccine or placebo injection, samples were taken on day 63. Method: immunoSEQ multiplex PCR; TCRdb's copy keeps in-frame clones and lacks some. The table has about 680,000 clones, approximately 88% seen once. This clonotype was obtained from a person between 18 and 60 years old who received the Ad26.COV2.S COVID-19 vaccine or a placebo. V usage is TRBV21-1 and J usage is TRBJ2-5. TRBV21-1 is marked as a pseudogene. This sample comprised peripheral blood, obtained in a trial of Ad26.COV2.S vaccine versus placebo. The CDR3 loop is CASSKSKDCKTQYF. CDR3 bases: TGTGCCAGCAGCAAAAGCAAGGATTGTAAGACCCAGTACTTC.